This passage covers 20 T cell receptor beta chains from one sample sequenced in a study of shared clonotypes between healthy human individuals. Profiling relied on immunoSEQ multiplex PCR, and the TCRdb table lists in-frame clones only, not all of them. The sample holds about 2.3 million clones, approximately 90% seen once. Sample: naive CD4+ T cells from PBMCs. The subset was: CD45RA+ positively selected. The source of these receptors is a man aged 18 to 35 in good health. Some clones in this sample may be carry-over from other donors' samples.

The chain couples TRBV2 to TRBJ1-6; D is unresolved. CDR1 is SNHLY, CDR2 FYNNEI, per germline. Trimming shortened V by 4 bases and J by 11 bases, and 12 bases separated the two germline ends. The CDR3 is 13 residues long. CDR3 in DNA: TGTGCCAGCAGTGGTGAGCGATCAACACCCCTCCACTTT. Its protein product is CASSGERSTPLHF. Looking up the rest from reference TRBV2 and TRBJ1-6 gives the full variable domain: EPEVTQTPSHQVTQMGQEVILRCVPISNHLYFYWYRQILGQKVEFLVSFYNNEISEKSEIFDDQFSVERPDGSNFTLKIRSTKLEDSAMYFCASSGERSTPLHFGNGTRLTVT.

This chain links TRBV19 with TRBJ2-2; the match to TRBD1 covers 8 bases. V trimming: 3 bases; J trimming: 5 bases; junction bases outside the gene matches: 20. The germline V gene encodes CDR1 LNHDA and CDR2 SQIVND (reference sequence). CDR3 length equals 20 residues. The CDR3 nucleotides read TGTGCCAGTAGTATTCTGATACTTTCTCGGGGCAGGGGGCGGACCGGGGAGCTGTTTTTT. This encodes CASSILILSRGRGRTGELFF.

Note on this clone: Within the sample, other DNA sequences also encode this same CDR3. The chain uses TRBV7-3 and TRBJ2-1; unclear D gene. This CDR3 is 15 amino acids long. V was pared by 4 bases and J by 0 bases, with 10 bases between. The germline CDR1 and CDR2 sequences are SGHTA and FQGTGA. This CDR3 is CASSSLGSSYNEQFF. Here the CDR3 DNA reads TGTGCCAGCAGCTCCCTCGGAAGCTCCTACAATGAGCAGTTCTTC. Drawing the rest from reference TRBV7-3 and TRBJ2-1, the complete variable domain is GAGVSQTPSNKVTEKGKYVELRCDPISGHTALYWYRQSLGQGPEFLIYFQGTGAADDSGLPNDRFFAVRPEGSVSTLKIQRTERGDSAVYLCASSSLGSSYNEQFFGPGTRLTVL.

Worth noting for this clone: The identical CDR3 is also encoded by other nucleotide sequences in the sample. The chain employs TRBV9 and TRBJ2-1; the D is unclear. Per germline, CDR1 SGDLS and CDR2 YYNGEE. This CDR3 comprises 13 residues. The germline V and J ends were trimmed by 2 bases and 4 bases, with 7 bases remaining between them. The CDR3 is CASSVGSYNEQFF. The CDR3 coding sequence is TGTGCCAGCAGCGTCGGCAGTTACAATGAGCAGTTCTTC.

The chain carries TRBV5-1 and TRBJ2-2; 7 nucleotides match TRBD1. The germline CDR1 and CDR2 sequences are SGHRS and YFSETQ. V lost 4 bases, J lost 0 bases, and 3 bases stayed unmatched. CDR3 size: 15 residues. This chain's CDR3 is CASSTDRPNTGELFF. In DNA form, the CDR3 reads TGCGCCAGCAGCACGGACAGGCCGAACACCGGGGAGCTGTTTTTT.

The chain has TRBV7-9 and TRBJ2-7, with 7 nucleotides matching TRBD1. CDR3 size: 16 residues. V shed 0 bases, J shed 3 bases, and the junction held 8 bases outside the gene matches. Germline V CDR1 and CDR2: SEHNR, FQNEAQ (reference sequence). The CDR3 here is CASSLASGQLNYEQYF. As DNA, the CDR3 is TGTGCCAGCAGCTTAGCCTCGGGACAGCTAAACTACGAGCAGTACTTC.

Worth noting for this clone: In the same sample, other DNA sequences code for this CDR3. This sequence joins TRBV28 and TRBJ2-7; 9 bases are a match to TRBD2. Trimming took 9 bases from V and 4 from J; bases not matched to a gene: 7. There are 13 residues in the CDR3. Germline CDR1 is MDHEN and CDR2 is SYDVKM. The CDR3 spells CASSSGIGYEQYF. CDR3 nucleotides: TGTGCCAGTTCTAGCGGGATAGGTTACGAGCAGTACTTC.

The rearrangement uses TRBV7-6 and TRBJ1-5, with D perhaps TRBD1 (6 bases). The CDR3 runs to 14 residues. Trimming removed 5 bases from V and 6 bases from J, with 14 bases in between. Germline CDR1 reads SGHVS; CDR2 reads FNYEAQ. CDR3 residues: CASSQGGVGQPQHF. The CDR3, as DNA: TGTGCCAGCAGCCAAGGGGGAGTCGGTCAGCCCCAGCATTTT.

This chain uses TRBV6-6 with TRBJ1-4, with D unresolved. V was clipped by 2 bases and J by 5 bases, with 12 bases between them. The germline CDR1 and CDR2 sequences are MNHNY and SVGAGI (reference sequence). There are 15 residues in the CDR3. The CDR3 region is CASSYEGTGNEKLFF. CDR3 coding DNA: TGTGCCAGCAGTTACGAGGGTACCGGGAATGAAAAACTGTTTTTT.

The V call is TRBV10-2, the J call TRBJ2-5; D might be TRBD2 (6 bases). The last part of the DNA fits TRBJ2-7 better; the J call may be wrong. The CDR3 runs 14 residues. CDR1 WSHSY and CDR2 SAAADI come from the germline V gene. CDR3 nucleotide sequence: TGCGCCAGCAGCGCGTCGCGGGGAGCCTACGAGCAGTACTTC. Protein sequence: CASSASRGAYEQYF.

J is TRBJ1-2 and V is TRBV7-8; TRBD1 matches 7 bases. The junction had 10 bases not matched to a gene; V was cut back by 8 bases and J by 4 bases. The CDR3 runs to 14 residues. Germline loops: CDR1 SGHVS, CDR2 FQNEAQ. The CDR3 protein is CASSERDSPYGYTF. The CDR3 DNA sequence: TGTGCCAGCTCTGAACGGGACAGTCCCTATGGCTACACCTTC.

This chain links TRBV11-2 with TRBJ1-2; D not certain. Trimming took 0 bases from V and 5 from J, leaving 7 bases between them. CDR3 length equals 13 residues. Germline values: CDR1 SGHAT, CDR2 FQNNGV. CDR3 bases: TGTGCCAGCAGCTTAGAGGGCCCTTATGGCTACACCTTC. As protein: CASSLEGPYGYTF.

The chain joins TRBV7-7 to TRBJ2-3; the match to TRBD2 covers 10 bases. This CDR3 contains 16 residues. The J segment lost 4 bases and the V segment lost 0 bases, leaving 4 bases of the junction unmatched. The germline CDR1 and CDR2 sequences are SSHAT and FNYEAQ (reference sequence). CDR3 amino acids: CASSLASAGGADTQYF. The DNA of the CDR3 is TGTGCCAGCAGCTTAGCGTCAGCGGGAGGGGCAGATACGCAGTATTTT.

This chain connects TRBV27 to TRBJ1-2, with 8 bases identical to TRBD1. CDR1 MNHEY and CDR2 SMNVEV come from the germline V gene (reference sequence). The V gene end was trimmed by 6 bases and the J gene end by 4 bases; junction bases not matched to a gene: 7. The length of the CDR3 is 14 residues. The CDR3: CASRRTGMGYGYTF. The CDR3 coding sequence is TGTGCCAGCAGACGGACAGGGATGGGCTATGGCTACACCTTC.

The chain has TRBV29-1 and TRBJ2-7, with TRBD2 matching over 10 bases. The germline CDR1 and CDR2 sequences are SQVTM and ANQGSEA. Trimming cost V 7 bases and J 4 bases; bases outside gene matches: 7. The CDR3 totals 13 residues. The CDR3 bases are TGCAGCGGTGCTAGCGGGAGTTCATACGAGCAGTACTTC. Translating gives CSGASGSSYEQYF.

J is TRBJ1-5 and V is TRBV28, with D perhaps matching TRBD1 (5 bases). CDR3 size: 15 residues. CDR1 MDHEN and CDR2 SYDVKM come from the germline V gene. The V end was cut by 5 bases, the J end by 6 bases, with 17 bases between. The CDR3 protein is CASSPAGSGGQPQHF. CDR3 DNA: TGTGCCAGCAGTCCCGCAGGGTCCGGGGGTCAGCCCCAGCATTTT.

This chain connects TRBV5-1 to TRBJ2-7; D might be TRBD1 or TRBD2, each matching 5 bases. The germline V gene has CDR1 SGHRS and CDR2 YFSETQ. The CDR3 covers 13 residues. V gave up 3 bases and J gave up 9 bases, with 16 bases separating them. The CDR3 sequence is CASSSGTLKGQYF. The CDR3 DNA sequence: TGCGCCAGCAGCTCCGGGACCTTGAAGGGGCAGTACTTC.

The J gene is TRBJ2-1, the V gene TRBV5-4; a possible D gene is TRBD1 (5 bases). The CDR3 extends over 14 amino acids. V shed 0 bases and J shed 7 bases, with 11 bases lying between them. Germline V gives CDR1 SGHNT, CDR2 YYREEE (reference sequence). For the CDR3, the DNA is TGTGCCAGCAGCTTGGGGGTGACAGTAAATGAGCAGTTCTTC. It is translated as CASSLGVTVNEQFF.

DNA for the CDR3: TGTGCCTGGAGAGGTAGGGGTCTCTATCAGCCCCAGCATTTT. It specifies CAWRGRGLYQPQHF. The chain combines TRBV30 with TRBJ1-5; weak D call: TRBD1 (5 bases). This CDR3 spans 14 amino acids. CDR1 and CDR2 (germline): GTSNPN, SVGIG (reference sequence). Trimming removed 3 bases from V and 5 bases from J, with 14 bases in between.

The genes are TRBV7-8 and TRBJ2-5; D call uncertain. Germline CDR1 and CDR2: SGHVS and FQNEAQ. The CDR3 loop spans 13 amino acids. V lost 4 bases and J 5 bases, leaving 11 bases between the germline ends. Written as DNA, the CDR3 is TGTGCCAGCAGCTCCAGTGGGCGGGAGACCCAGTACTTC. This gives the protein CASSSSGRETQYF.